This T cell receptor beta chain is drawn from a study of cytomegalovirus exposure and HLA in healthy donors (dated by TCRdb to 2016 to 2017). For the study in its entirety: In an earlier analysis of fewer than 750 of the donors, roughly 300 Gb of sequence data and 90 million to 130 million unique TCR beta sequences from about 180 million T cells were reported. A separate validation cohort of over 95 different subjects was used in addition to the approximately 640-subject first cohort. An early release that covered about 600 HLA-typed donors contained about 290 gigabases of sequencing data and 75 million to 100 million unique TCR sequences. An earlier analysis of fewer than 750 of the donors used high-throughput TCR beta sequencing to judge whether each TCR beta V gene segment behaved as functional or pseudogenic. Genome-wide SNP genotypes for about 65% of the 666 donors were used in a later genetic analysis, which treated that subset as a discovery cohort. The study combined high-throughput TCR immunosequencing, statistical association of individual TCRs with disease status, and machine learning to predict cytomegalovirus infection status. Typing coverage varied by locus: roughly 620-640 donors for A, B, C, DRB1 and DQB1; more than 500 for DQA1; more than 600 for DPA1; fewer than 480 for DPB1. Among 398 genotyped donors of the cohort, an average of about 240,000 unique TCR beta nucleotide sequences was sequenced per donor, of which 15% to 20% were non-productive. Donor age, sex, ethnicity and CMV serostatus were compiled alongside the repertoire data. The T cell repertoires of some 670 subjects were profiled by immunosequencing and related to cytomegalovirus serostatus. All discovery cohort repertoires had been generated on a single sequencing platform. The study aimed to test whether signatures of past pathogen exposure could be identified by cataloging public T cell receptors. Of the approximately 400 genotyped donors, approximately 83% fell in the genetic ancestry cluster associated with self-reported Caucasian donors. About five DR-DQ haplotypes were handled as single units for association and clustering because linkage in the cohort was strong. A later analysis re-examined previously published TCR beta repertoires from more than 550 donors and added high-resolution HLA genotyping to investigate patterns of TCR occurrence. Rather than using new phenotypic data, the later analysis identified candidate immune exposures from TCR beta sequences and from how often those sequences occurred across donors. Both class I and class II loci were covered by HLA typing, at four-digit resolution. The paper's findings and limits, for the study overall: The only immune exposure information available for the cohort was CMV serostatus. Because HLA typing was unavailable for some donors at each locus, only the typed subset was used in association tests. An earlier analysis of several hundred of the donors showed that most TCR beta V segments appeared in productive rearrangements either about 87% or about 30% of the time, which broadly matched IMGT annotations. A further reported finding was that TCR beta sequences accurately predicted the HLA-A and HLA-B alleles for most subjects in the first cohort. When HLA alleles, especially DR and DQ, strongly co-occurred, attributing TCR associations to individual alleles was difficult. The 87-base-pair reads could not distinguish some IMGT-functional V segments, including TRBV6-2 and TRBV6-3, so those segments were excluded. According to the authors, the approach could potentially be generalized to other disease states and immunological phenotypes. Most TCR sequences were seen in very few donors, while some public TCRs were found in many individuals. In vitro tests confirmed that a few of the cytomegalovirus-associated TCR beta chains recognize cytomegalovirus antigens. Correlated functional status among segregating V segments might reflect linkage disequilibrium, but an unknown experimental factor could not be ruled out. In a later genetic analysis, a missense DCLRE1C variant was associated with V-gene and J-gene trimming of TCR beta chains, and the association was replicated in an independent cohort. According to a later analysis, most CMV-associated TCR beta chains appeared to be HLA-restricted, and the HLA associations seemed to be driven largely by CMV exposure. In the study, 164 TCR beta chains were listed as associated with cytomegalovirus. In a later analysis, the rate of TCR association differed among HLA loci, with DRB1 alleles having the most associated TCRs and HLA-C alleles having the fewest. In a later genetic analysis, fewer N-insertions in productive TCRs were reported among donors in an Asian-associated ancestry cluster than the roughly 710-donor mean. The presence/absence analyses assumed that sequencing depth was roughly uniform across donors, and that assumption may not be true. Only TCR beta chains were sequenced in this cohort, and the absence of alpha or paired-chain data limited detectable features. A cluster of highly shared sequence variants was judged likely to represent a technical artifact of the sequencing pipeline. In a later analysis, several top co-occurrence clusters were reported to appear linked to parvovirus B19, influenza, CMV and Epstein-Barr virus. About 15 rarely observed V segments, including chromosome 9 orphons, were excluded from the earlier analysis of several hundred of the donors because counts were too low. At a false discovery rate of 0.05, a later analysis linked roughly 17,000 TCR beta sequences to specific HLA alleles. In a later analysis, HLA-associated TCR beta chains were found to be more clonally expanded and to have lower generation probabilities than equally common non-associated chains. In both the original and validation cohorts, the classifier was reported to diagnose cytomegalovirus status with high specificity and sensitivity.

The cohort was made up of roughly 670 healthy bone marrow donors. At the time of sampling, all cohort members were nominally healthy, though unrecorded immune exposures were likely present. The donor tested CMV seronegative and was one of the 352 seronegative cohort members. A peripheral blood sample was collected from each donor, and TCR beta sequencing was performed on peripheral blood mononuclear cells. Genomic DNA extraction from the blood cell samples was performed with the Qiagen DNeasy Blood Extraction Kit. The library was produced with the immunoSEQ multiplex PCR assay. For the multiplex PCR, a mixture combining 60 forward primers for TCR Vbeta segments and 13 reverse primers for TCR Jbeta segments was used. The CDR3 region of rearranged TCR beta genes was amplified from genomic DNA with a multiplex PCR assay. On the Illumina HiSeq System, the amplified TCR beta libraries were sequenced as 87-base-pair reads. In the authors' own workflow: A later analysis tallied around 82 million unique TCR beta chains across the 666 repertoires, and approximately 12 million of those chains were shared by two or more donors. Raw reads were error-corrected and collapsed into unique sequences by a nearest-neighbor algorithm in which closely related sequences were merged to remove PCR and sequencing errors. To assign V, D and J gene segments, CDR3 sequences were aligned to IMGT reference sequences. For a sequence to be retained, a match of at least six nucleotides was required to both a V gene segment and a J gene segment. Rearrangements were called productive when the CDR3 lacked stop codons and stayed in frame with V and J; all others were non-productive. CDR3 was defined by IMGT convention, running from the second conserved V-encoded cysteine to the conserved J-encoded phenylalanine. The earlier analysis of about 560 of the donors excluded any sequence lacking an unambiguous match to a single V gene segment. An earlier analysis of several hundred of the donors called V segments functional above 56.7% productive rearrangements and segregating when the between-donor standard deviation exceeded 5%. To diagnose cytomegalovirus status from the catalog of TCR beta chain sequences, a statistical classification framework was built. A later analysis assigned V and J genes by comparing TCR nucleotide sequences with IMGT/GENE-DB human TR gene sequences. The TCRdist pipeline was used in a later analysis to assign CDR3 sequences and most-parsimonious VDJ recombination scenarios. In a later analysis, every TCR beta chain was defined by the combination of its CDR3 amino acid sequence and its V-gene family, and reads without a unique V-gene family were dropped. In a later analysis, 450 to 600 highly shared, low-generation-probability nucleotide sequences were removed to address suspected cross-contamination and a sequencing artifact. In a later analysis, a clonal expansion index was calculated for each public chain from normalized within-repertoire ranks of inferred template counts. Generation probabilities in a later analysis came from a VDJ recombination model fitted to out-of-frame rearrangements, and those results were checked against IGoR. In a later analysis, TCR-TCR, TCR-HLA and TCR-CMV co-occurrence was scored with hypergeometric tests, and a repertoire-size bias correction was applied to TCR pairs. In a later analysis, false discovery rates were estimated by permuting HLA or CMV assignments 20 times. In a later analysis, co-occurring TCRs were grouped using DBSCAN, with TCRdist sequence similarity added in when clustering inside HLA-allele-positive subsets. Repertoires with fewer than 30,000 or more than 120,000 public chains, plus five repertoires with anomalous nucleotide sharing, were excluded from co-occurrence clustering. TCRdb took over this immuneACCESS table, retaining in-frame rearrangements with V and J assigned. Such tables are incomplete; in checked studies, under half of the missing clones stem from an unresolved V gene, and the remainder is unexplained. The V and J calls and clone size were taken over from that table, and D and trimming were inferred from the DNA. Counted in this sample were about 200,000 clones; over 75% of them appeared once. The ten largest clones add up to more than 1.5% of the sample.

V is cut back by 3 bases and J by 4 bases, with 6 bases in the junction unmatched. The CDR3 has 16 amino acids, counting the end cysteine and phenylalanine. The only DNA kept is the CDR3, 48 bases in frame from the first base. The germline V gene gives CDR1 as SGHVS and CDR2 as FQNEAQ. A word on this clone: Its antigen is still unknown. No base quality values were provided; no much bigger clone lies one nucleotide off.

This TCR derives from a man between 18 and 35 years old in good health and CMV-seronegative. The rearrangement joined TRBV7-8 to TRBJ2-2; TRBD2 aligns with 9 central bases. Sequences were obtained from PBMCs. The DNA sequence is TGTGCCAGCAGCTTCCCCGCGGGGGGGTTCACCGGGGAGCTGTTTTTT. Protein translation: CASSFPAGGFTGELFF.